The clone carrying this T cell receptor (beta chain) was seen at least ten times. Its antigen is currently unknown. The data are from a study of T-cell reconstitution after alpha-beta-depleted transplantation in children. CDR1 and CDR2 from the germline V gene are DFQATT and SNEGSKA (reference sequence). The CDR3 spans 15 residues. V shed 1 base, J shed 0 bases, and the junction held 4 bases outside the gene matches. Molecular barcoding with unique molecular identifiers was used for the TCRbeta library. TCRdb re-derived calls from the PCR reads in MiXCR, one entry per CDR3 protein. Among 29,000 or so distinct CDR3 sequences listed, under 8% were seen once. Overall study findings and caveats: T-cell counts and diversity were attributed mostly to newly produced T cells one year after transplant. Some patients owed their high day-60 TCRbeta diversity to surviving recipient T cells and thymic progenitors.

This TCR derives from a male patient between 10 and 17 years old who had a stem cell transplant for acute myeloid leukemia, so the T cells may come from the graft donor. Source: PBMCs, mostly from graft donor cells, taken 180 days after TCRalphabeta/CD19-depleted stem cell transplant. The V gene is TRBV20-1, the J gene TRBJ2-3; 7 bases line up with TRBD2. CDR3 in DNA: TGCAGTGCTAGAGTCGCTAGCGGTAGCACAGATACGCAGTATTTT. It is translated as CSARVASGSTDTQYF.